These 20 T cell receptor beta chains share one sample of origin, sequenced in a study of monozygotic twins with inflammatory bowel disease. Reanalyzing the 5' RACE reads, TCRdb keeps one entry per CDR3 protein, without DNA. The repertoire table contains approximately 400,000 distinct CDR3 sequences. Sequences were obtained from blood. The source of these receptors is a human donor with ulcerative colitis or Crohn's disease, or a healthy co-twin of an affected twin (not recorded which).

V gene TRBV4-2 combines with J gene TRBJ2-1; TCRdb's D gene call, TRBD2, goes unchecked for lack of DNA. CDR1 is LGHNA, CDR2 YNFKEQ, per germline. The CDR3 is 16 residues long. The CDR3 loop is CASSPLPSGTYNEQFF.

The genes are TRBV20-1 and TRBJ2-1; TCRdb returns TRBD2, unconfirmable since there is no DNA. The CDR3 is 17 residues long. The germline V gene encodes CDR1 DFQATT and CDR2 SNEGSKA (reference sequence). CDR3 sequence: CSARAPSGRGTNNEQFF.

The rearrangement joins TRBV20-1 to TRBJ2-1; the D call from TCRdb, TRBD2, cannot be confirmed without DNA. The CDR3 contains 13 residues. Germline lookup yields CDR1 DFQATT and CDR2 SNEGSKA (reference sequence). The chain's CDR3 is CSARSGGDNEQFF.

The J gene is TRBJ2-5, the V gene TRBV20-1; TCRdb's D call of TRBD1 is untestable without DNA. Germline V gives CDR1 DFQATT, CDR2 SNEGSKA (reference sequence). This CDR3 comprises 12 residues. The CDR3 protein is CSTQGLGETQYF.

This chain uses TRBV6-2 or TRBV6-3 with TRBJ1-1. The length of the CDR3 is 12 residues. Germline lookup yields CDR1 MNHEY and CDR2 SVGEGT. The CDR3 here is CASSYVGNEAFF.

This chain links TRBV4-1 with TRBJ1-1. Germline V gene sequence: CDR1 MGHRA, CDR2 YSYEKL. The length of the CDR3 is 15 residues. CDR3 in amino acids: CASSQTVSVNTEAFF.

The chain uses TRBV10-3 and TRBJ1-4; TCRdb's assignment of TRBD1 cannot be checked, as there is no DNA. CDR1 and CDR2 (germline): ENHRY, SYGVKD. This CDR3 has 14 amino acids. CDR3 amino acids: CAISVGRGNEKLFF.

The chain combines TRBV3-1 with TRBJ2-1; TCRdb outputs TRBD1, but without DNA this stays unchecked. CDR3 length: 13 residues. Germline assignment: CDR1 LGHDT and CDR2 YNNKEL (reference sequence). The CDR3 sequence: CASTPQGQGEQFF.

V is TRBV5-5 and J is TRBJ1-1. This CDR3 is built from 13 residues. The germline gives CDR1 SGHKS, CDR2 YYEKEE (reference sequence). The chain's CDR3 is CASSEKENTEAFF.

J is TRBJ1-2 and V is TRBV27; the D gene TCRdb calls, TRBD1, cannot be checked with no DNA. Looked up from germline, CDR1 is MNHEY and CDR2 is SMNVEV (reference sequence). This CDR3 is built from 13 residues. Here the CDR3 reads CASSPRGSYGYTF.

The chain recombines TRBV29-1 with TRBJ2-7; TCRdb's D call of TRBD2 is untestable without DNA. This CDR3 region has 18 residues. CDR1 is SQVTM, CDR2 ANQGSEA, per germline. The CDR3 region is CSVEVFGLAGVASYEQYF.

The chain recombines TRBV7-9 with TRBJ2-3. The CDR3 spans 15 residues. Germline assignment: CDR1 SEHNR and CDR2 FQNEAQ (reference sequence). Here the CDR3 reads CASSLDPRSTDTQYF. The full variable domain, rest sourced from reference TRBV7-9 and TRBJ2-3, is DTGVSQNPRHKITKRGQNVTFRCDPISEHNRLYWYRQTLGQGPEFLTYFQNEAQLEKSRLLSDRFSAERPKGSFSTLEIQRTEQGDSAMYLCASSLDPRSTDTQYFGPGTRLTVL.

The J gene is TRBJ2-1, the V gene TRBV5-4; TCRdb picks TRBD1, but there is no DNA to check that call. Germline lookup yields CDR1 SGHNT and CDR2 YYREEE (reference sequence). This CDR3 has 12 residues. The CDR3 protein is CASSSGPLGQFF.

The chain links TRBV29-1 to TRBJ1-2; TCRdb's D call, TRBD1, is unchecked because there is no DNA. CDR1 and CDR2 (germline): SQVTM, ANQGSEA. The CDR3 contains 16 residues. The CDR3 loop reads CSVDLGTGDYNYGYTF.

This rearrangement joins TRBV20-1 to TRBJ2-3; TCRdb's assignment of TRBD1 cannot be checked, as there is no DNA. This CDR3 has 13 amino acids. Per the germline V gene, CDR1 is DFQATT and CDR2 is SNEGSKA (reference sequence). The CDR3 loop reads CSPLRGHTDTQYF.

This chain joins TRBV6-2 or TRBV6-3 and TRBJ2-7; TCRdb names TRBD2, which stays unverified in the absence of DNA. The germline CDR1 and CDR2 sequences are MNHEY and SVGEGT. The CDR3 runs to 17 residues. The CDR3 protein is CASSPLGLAGGRGEQYF.

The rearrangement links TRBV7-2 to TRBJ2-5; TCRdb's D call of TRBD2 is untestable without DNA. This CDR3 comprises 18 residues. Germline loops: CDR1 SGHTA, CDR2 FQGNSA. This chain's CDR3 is CASSLVGLAGGSRETQYF.

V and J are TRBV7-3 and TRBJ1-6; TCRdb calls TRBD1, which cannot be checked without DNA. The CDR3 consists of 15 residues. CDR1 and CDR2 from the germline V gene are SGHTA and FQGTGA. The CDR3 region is CASSDGTAYNSPLHF. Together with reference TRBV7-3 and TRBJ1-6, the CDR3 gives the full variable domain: GAGVSQTPSNKVTEKGKYVELRCDPISGHTALYWYRQSLGQGPEFLIYFQGTGAADDSGLPNDRFFAVRPEGSVSTLKIQRTERGDSAVYLCASSDGTAYNSPLHFGNGTRLTVT.

CDR3 amino acids: CASSSDRGPSTGELFF. The chain employs TRBV5-1 and TRBJ2-2; TCRdb reports TRBD1, a call that lacks DNA to check it against. This CDR3 has 16 residues. Germline CDR1 and CDR2: SGHRS and YFSETQ. Full variable domain (missing parts from reference TRBV5-1 and TRBJ2-2): KAGVTQTPRYLIKTRGQQVTLSCSPISGHRSVSWYQQTPGQGLQFLFEYFSETQRNKGNFPGRFSGRQFSNSRSEMNVSTLELGDSALYLCASSSDRGPSTGELFFGEGSRLTVL.

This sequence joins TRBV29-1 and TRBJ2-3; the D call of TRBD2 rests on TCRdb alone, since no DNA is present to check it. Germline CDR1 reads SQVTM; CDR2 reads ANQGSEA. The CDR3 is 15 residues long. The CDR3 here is CSVEVAERERDTQYF.